This TCR beta chain was retrieved from a study of OX40 agonist ivuxolimab in advanced cancers. Study-level information: It was ivuxolimab, an agonistic anti-OX40 (CD134) antibody, that patients were treated with. Study-level findings and limits: Patients with a partial response at 0.1-3.0 mg/kg had among the lowest clonal expansion. CD4+ and CD8+ T cells in blood underwent clonal expansion by week 6 at 0.1 to 3.0 mg/kg.

Germline V CDR1 and CDR2: SGHDT, YYEEEE. Losses at the gene ends were 4 bases for V and 7 bases for J; bases not matched to a gene: 8. The length of the CDR3 is 15 residues. The cohort excluded patients with autoimmune disease history or systemic immunosuppression. Sequencing was performed with immunoSEQ multiplex PCR; in TCRdb, only in-frame clones are kept and a portion is missing. This sample has tens of thousands of clones, with roughly 90% found just once. About this clone itself: Its antigen is as yet unknown.

This rearrangement joins TRBV5-6 to TRBJ2-1; TRBD1 agrees at 10 bases. Sequencing was performed on CD4+ or CD8+ T cells sorted from blood, taken in a trial of the OX40 agonist ivuxolimab. This receptor was taken from an adult with an advanced solid tumor such as melanoma, head and neck, liver or kidney cancer. The CDR3 protein is CASSLDRGRWNEQFF. CDR3 sequence (DNA): TGTGCCAGCAGCCTAGACAGGGGGCGATGGAATGAGCAGTTCTTC.